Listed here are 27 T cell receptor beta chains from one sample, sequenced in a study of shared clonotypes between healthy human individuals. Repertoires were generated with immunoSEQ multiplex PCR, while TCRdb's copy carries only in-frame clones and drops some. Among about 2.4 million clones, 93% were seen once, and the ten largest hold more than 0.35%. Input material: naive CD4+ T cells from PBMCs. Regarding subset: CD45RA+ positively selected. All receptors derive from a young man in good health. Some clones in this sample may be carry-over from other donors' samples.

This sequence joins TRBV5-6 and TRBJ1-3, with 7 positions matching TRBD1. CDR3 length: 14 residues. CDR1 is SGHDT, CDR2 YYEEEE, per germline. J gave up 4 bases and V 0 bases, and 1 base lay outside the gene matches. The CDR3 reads CASSLVTGGNTIYF. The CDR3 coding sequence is TGTGCCAGCAGCTTGGTGACAGGGGGAAACACCATATATTTT.

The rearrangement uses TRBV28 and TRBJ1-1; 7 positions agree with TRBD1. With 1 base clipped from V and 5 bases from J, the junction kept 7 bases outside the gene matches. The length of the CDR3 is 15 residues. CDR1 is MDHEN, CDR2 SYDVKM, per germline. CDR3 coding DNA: TGTGCCAGCAGTTTATTGCACAGGGGCGAGACTGAAGCTTTCTTT. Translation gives CASSLLHRGETEAFF.

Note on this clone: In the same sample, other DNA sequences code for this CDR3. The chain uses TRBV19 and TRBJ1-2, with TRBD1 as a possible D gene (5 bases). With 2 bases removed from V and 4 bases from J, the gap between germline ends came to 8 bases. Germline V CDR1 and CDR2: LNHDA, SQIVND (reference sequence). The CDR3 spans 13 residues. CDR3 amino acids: CASSIRGSYGYTF. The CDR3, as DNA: TGTGCCAGTAGTATAAGGGGTAGCTATGGCTACACCTTC. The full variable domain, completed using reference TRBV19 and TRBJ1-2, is DGGITQSPKYLFRKEGQNVTLSCEQNLNHDAMYWYRQDPGQGLRLIYYSQIVNDFQKGDIAEGYSVSREKKESFPLTVTSAQKNPTAFYLCASSIRGSYGYTFGSGTRLTVV.

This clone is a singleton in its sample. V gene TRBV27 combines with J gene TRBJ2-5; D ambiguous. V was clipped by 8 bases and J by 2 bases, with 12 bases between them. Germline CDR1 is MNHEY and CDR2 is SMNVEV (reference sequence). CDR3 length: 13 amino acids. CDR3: CASGDVLQETQYF. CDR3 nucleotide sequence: TGTGCCAGCGGTGACGTACTGCAAGAGACCCAGTACTTC.

For the CDR3, the DNA is TGTGCCAGCGCGTGGGGGAGAAGCTCTGGAAACACCATATATTTT. It codes for CASAWGRSSGNTIYF. This sequence joins TRBV7-9 and TRBJ1-3, with D perhaps matching TRBD1 (5 bases). CDR1 and CDR2 (germline): SEHNR, FQNEAQ (reference sequence). The CDR3 has 15 amino acids. Trimming stripped 8 bases from V and 0 bases from J, with 14 bases between.

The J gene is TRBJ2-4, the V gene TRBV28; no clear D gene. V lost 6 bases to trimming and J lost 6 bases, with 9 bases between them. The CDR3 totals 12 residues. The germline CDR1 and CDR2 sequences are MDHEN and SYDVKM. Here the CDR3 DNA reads TGTGCCAGCAGCCCACCGGGAAACATTCAGTACTTC. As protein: CASSPPGNIQYF.

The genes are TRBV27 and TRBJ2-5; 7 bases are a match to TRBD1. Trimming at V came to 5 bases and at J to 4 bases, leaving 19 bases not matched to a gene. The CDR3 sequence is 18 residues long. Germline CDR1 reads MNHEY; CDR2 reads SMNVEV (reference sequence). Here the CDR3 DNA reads TGTGCCAGCAGTAACGAATTGACAGGGTGGGGGTCCACAGAGACCCAGTACTTC. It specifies CASSNELTGWGSTETQYF.

CDR3 protein: CASSMGQAGQPQHF. Here the CDR3 DNA reads TGTGCCAGTAGTATGGGGCAGGCAGGTCAGCCCCAGCATTTT. This sequence joins TRBV19 and TRBJ1-5; D may be TRBD1 (5 bases). CDR1 is LNHDA and CDR2 is SQIVND in the germline V gene (reference sequence). Trimming cost V 3 bases and J 6 bases, with 12 bases left between them. The CDR3 contains 14 residues.

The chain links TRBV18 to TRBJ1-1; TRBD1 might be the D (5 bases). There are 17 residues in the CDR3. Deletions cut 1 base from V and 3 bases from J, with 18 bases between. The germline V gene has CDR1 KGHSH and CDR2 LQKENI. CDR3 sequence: CASSPQGLGPGDTEAFF. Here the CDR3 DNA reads TGTGCCAGCTCACCACAAGGGTTGGGGCCCGGGGACACTGAAGCTTTCTTT.

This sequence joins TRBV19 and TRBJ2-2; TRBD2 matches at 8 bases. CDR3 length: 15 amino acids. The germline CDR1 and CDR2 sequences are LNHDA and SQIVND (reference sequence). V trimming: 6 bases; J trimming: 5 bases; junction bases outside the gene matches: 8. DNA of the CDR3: TGTGCCAGTAGGTTCGGGAGCGGGAGTACCGGGGAGCTGTTTTTT. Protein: CASRFGSGSTGELFF.

The CDR3 loop reads CASSSLLAGNSYEQYF. CDR3 coding DNA: TGTGCCAGCAGTTCTCTACTAGCGGGAAACTCCTACGAGCAGTACTTC. The V gene is TRBV6-6, the J gene TRBJ2-7; 10 bases map to TRBD2. CDR1 MNHNY and CDR2 SVGAGI come from the germline V gene (reference sequence). The CDR3 consists of 16 residues. V was pared by 4 bases and J by 0 bases, with 6 bases of the junction left unmatched.

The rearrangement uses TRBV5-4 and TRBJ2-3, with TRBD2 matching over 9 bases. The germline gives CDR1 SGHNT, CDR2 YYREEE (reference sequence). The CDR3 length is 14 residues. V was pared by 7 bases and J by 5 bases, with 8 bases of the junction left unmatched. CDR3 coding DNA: TGTGCCAGCTGCCGCGGGAGGGCTTTAGATACGCAGTATTTT. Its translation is CASCRGRALDTQYF.

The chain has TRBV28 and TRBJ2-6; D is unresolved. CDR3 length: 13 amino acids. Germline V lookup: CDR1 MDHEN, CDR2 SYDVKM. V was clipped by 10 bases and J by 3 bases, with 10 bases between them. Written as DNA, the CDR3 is TGTGCCACCTTCGGTTATGGGGCCAACGTCCTGACTTTC. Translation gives CATFGYGANVLTF.

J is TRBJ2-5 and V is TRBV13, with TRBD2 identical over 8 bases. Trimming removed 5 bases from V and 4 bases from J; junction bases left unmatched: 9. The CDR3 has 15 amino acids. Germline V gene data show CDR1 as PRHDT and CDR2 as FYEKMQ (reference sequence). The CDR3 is CASSRREGLRETQYF. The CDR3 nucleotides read TGTGCCAGCAGCCGCCGGGAGGGACTCCGAGAGACCCAGTACTTC.

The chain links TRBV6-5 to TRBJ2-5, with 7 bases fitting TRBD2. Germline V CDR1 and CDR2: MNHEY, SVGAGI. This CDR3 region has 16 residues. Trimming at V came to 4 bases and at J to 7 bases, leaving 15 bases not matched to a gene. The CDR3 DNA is TGTGCCAGCAGTTCAAATAGCGGGCCGGTTGTCAGGACCCAGTACTTC. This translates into CASSSNSGPVVRTQYF.

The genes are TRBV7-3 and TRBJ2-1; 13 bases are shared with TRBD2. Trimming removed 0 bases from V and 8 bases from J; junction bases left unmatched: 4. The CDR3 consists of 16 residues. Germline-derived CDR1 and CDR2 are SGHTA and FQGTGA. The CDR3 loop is CASSLTRTSGSHEQFF. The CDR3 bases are TGTGCCAGCAGCTTAACGAGGACTAGCGGGAGCCATGAGCAGTTCTTC.

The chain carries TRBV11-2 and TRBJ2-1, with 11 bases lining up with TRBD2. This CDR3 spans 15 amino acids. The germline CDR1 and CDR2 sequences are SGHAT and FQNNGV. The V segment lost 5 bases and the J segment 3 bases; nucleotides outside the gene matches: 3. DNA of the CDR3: TGTGCCAGCAGCATCCTAGCGGGAGGCTACAATGAGCAGTTCTTC. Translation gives CASSILAGGYNEQFF.

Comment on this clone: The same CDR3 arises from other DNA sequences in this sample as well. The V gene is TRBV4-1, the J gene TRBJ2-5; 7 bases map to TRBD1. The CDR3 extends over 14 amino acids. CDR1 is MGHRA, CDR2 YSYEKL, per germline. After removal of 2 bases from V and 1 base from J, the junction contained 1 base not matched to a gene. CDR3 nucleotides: TGCGCCAGCAGCCAAACAGGGGTCCAAGAGACCCAGTACTTC. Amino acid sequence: CASSQTGVQETQYF.

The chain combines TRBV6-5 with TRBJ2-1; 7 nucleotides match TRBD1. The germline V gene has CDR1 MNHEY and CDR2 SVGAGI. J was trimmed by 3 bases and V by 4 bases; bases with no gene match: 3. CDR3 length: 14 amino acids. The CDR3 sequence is CASSSRDSYNEQFF. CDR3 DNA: TGTGCCAGCAGTTCCCGGGACAGCTACAATGAGCAGTTCTTC.

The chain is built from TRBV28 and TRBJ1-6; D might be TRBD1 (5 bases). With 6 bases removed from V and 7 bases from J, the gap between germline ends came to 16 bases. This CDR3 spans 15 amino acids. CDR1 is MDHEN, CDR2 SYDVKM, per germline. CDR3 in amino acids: CASRPTGRRNSPLHF. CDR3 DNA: TGTGCCAGCAGGCCGACGGGACGGCGGAATTCACCCCTCCACTTT.

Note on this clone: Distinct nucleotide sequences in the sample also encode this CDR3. The CDR3 nucleotides read TGTGCCAGCAGCCCTGGACAGGGGAACACTGAAGCTTTCTTT. It specifies CASSPGQGNTEAFF. V gene TRBV7-3 combines with J gene TRBJ1-1, with 8 bases that match TRBD1. The CDR3 is 14 residues long. The trim removed 5 bases at V and 1 base at J, leaving 3 bases unmatched. Germline V CDR1 and CDR2: SGHTA, FQGTGA.

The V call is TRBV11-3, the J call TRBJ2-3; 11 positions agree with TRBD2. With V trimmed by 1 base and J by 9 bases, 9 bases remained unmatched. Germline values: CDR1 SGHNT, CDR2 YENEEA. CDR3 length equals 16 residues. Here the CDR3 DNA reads TGTGCCAGCAGCTTAGGCTCTAGCGGGAGGTTTATAACGCAGTATTTT. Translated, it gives CASSLGSSGRFITQYF.

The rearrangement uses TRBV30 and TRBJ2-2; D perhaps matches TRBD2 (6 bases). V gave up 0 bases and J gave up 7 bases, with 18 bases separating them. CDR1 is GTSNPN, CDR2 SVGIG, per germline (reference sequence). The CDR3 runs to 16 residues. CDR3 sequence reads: CAWSVRQGWGGGELFF. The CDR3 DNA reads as TGTGCCTGGAGTGTACGGCAGGGTTGGGGAGGCGGGGAGCTGTTTTTT. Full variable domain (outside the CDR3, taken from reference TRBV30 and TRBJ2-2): SQTIHQWPATLVQPVGSPLSLECTVEGTSNPNLYWYRQAAGRGLQLLFYSVGIGQISSEVPQNLSASRPQDRQFILSSKKLLLSDSGFYLCAWSVRQGWGGGELFFGEGSRLTVL.

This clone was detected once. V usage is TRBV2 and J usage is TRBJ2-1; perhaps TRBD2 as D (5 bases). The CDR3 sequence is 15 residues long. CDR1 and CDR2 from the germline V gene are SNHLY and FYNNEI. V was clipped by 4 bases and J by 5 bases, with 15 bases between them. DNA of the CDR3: TGTGCCAGCAGTGGTGGGAGTAGTCGGGACAATGAGCAGTTCTTC. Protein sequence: CASSGGSSRDNEQFF.

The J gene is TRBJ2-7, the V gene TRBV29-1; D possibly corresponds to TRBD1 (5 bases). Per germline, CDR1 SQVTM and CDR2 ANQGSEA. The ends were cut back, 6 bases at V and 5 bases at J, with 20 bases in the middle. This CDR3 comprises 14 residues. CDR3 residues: CSVARQGDEHEQYF. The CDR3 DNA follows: TGCAGCGTGGCCAGGCAGGGTGATGAGCACGAGCAGTACTTC.

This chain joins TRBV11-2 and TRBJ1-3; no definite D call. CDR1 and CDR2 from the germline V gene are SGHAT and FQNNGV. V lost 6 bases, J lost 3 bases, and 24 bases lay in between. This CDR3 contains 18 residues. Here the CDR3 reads CASSLGRFLSSHGNTIYF. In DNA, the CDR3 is TGTGCCAGCAGTTTGGGAAGGTTTTTATCGTCGCATGGAAACACCATATATTTT.

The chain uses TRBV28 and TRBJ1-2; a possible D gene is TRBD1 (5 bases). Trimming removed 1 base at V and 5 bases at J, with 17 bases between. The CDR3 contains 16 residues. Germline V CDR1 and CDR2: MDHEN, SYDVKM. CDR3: CASSLSGGGVLYGYTF. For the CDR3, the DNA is TGTGCCAGCAGTTTATCGGGTGGGGGGGTCTTATATGGCTACACCTTC.